One T cell receptor beta chain is described in this entry. What it binds is unknown. This entry comes from a study of cytomegalovirus exposure and HLA in healthy donors. Study-level points and caveats: Presence/absence analyses took donor sequencing depth as roughly uniform. Reported findings show TCR beta sequences accurately forecast HLA-A and HLA-B alleles in most subjects. Most TCR sequences proved rare, with some public TCRs found in many donors.

The germline V gene encodes CDR1 MDHEN and CDR2 SYDVKM. The CDR3 is 15 amino acids. With V trimmed by 8 bases and J by 5 bases, 13 bases remained unmatched. 60 Vbeta and 13 Jbeta primers were used in PCR. The assay was immunoSEQ multiplex PCR, and TCRdb's table has in-frame clones only and misses some. Of about 140,000 clones in the sample, around 59% were seen once. The TCR originated in a male donor in good health and CMV-seronegative. This chain links TRBV28 with TRBJ2-7; 9 bases agree with TRBD1. The specimen sequenced was PBMCs. CDR3 sequence (DNA): TGTGCCAGCTACGGGCCGGGACAGGGTAACCACGAGCAGTACTTC. It specifies CASYGPGQGNHEQYF.